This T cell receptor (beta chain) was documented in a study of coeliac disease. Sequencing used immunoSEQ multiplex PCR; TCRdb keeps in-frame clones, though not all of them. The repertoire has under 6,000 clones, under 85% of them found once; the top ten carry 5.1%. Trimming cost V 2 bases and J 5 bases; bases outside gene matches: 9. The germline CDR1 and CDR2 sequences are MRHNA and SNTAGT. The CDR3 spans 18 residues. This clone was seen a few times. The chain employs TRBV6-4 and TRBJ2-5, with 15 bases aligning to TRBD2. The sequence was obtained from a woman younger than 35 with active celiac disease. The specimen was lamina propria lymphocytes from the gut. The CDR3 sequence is CASSDGLAGGPRLETQYF. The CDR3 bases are TGTGCCAGCAGTGACGGACTAGCGGGAGGGCCGAGATTGGAGACCCAGTACTTC.